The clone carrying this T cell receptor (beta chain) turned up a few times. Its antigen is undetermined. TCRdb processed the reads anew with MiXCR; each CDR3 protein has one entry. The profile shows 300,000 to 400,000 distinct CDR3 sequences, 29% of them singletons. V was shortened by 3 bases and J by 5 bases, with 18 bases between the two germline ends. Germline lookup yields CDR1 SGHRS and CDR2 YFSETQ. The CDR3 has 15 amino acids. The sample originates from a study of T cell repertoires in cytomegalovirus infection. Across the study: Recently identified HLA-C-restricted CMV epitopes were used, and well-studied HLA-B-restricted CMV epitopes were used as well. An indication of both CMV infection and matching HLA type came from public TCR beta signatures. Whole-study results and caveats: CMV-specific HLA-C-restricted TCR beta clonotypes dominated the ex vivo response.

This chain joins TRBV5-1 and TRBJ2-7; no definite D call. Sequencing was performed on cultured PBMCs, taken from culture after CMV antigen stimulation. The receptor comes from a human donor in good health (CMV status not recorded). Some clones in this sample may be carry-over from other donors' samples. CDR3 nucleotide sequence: TGCGCCAGCAGCTGGCCGGTGTTAGTTTATAACGAGCAGTACTTC. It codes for CASSWPVLVYNEQYF.